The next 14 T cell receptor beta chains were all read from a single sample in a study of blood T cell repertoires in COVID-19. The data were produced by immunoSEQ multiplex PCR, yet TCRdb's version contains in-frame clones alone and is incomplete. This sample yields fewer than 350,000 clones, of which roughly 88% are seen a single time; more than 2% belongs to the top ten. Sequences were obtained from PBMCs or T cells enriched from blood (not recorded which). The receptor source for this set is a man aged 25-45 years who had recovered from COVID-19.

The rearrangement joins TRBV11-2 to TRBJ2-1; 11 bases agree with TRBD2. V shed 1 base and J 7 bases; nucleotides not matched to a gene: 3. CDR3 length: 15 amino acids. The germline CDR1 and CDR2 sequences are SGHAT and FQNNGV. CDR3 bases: TGTGCCAGCAGCTTAGTACTAGCGGGGGCGAATGAGCAGTTCTTC. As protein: CASSLVLAGANEQFF.

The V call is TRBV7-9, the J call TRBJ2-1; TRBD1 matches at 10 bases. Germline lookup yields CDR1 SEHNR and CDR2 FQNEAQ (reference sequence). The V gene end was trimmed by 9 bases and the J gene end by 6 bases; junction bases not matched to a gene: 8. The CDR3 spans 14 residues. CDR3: CARSMGDRGNEQFF. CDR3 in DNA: TGTGCCAGATCAATGGGGGACAGGGGCAATGAGCAGTTCTTC.

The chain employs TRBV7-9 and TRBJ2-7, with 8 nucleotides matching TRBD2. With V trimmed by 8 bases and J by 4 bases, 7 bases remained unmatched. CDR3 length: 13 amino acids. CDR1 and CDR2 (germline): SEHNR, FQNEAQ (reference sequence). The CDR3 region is CASSGGRNYEQYF. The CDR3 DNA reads TGTGCCAGCTCGGGAGGGCGGAATTACGAGCAGTACTTC.

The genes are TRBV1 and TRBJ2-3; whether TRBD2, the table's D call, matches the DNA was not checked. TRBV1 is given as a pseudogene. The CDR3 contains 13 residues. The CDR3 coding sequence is TGCACCAGCAGCTCGTCGTTCACAGATACGCAGTATTTT. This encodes CTSSSSFTDTQYF.

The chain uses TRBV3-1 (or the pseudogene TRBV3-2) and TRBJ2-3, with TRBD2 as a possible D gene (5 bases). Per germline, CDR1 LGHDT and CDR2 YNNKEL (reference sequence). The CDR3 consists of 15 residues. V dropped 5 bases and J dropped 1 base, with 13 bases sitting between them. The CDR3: CASSSLSGGTDTQYF. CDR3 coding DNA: TGTGCCAGCAGCTCCCTGAGCGGAGGCACAGATACGCAGTATTTT.

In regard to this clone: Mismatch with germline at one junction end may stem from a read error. The CDR3 DNA reads as TGTGCTAGCAGCTTAGTCGGAGAGACCCAGTACTTC. This translates into CASSLVGETQYF. V and J are TRBV7-7 and TRBJ2-5; D call uncertain. The CDR3 is made up of 12 amino acids. Germline V lookup: CDR1 SSHAT, CDR2 FNYEAQ (reference sequence).

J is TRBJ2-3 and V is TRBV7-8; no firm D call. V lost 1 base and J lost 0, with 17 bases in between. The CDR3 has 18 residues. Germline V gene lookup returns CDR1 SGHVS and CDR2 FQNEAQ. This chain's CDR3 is CASSLGFGYTDSTDTQYF. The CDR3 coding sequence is TGTGCCAGCAGCTTAGGTTTCGGGTACACCGATAGCACAGATACGCAGTATTTT. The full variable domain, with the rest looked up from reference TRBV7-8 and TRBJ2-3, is GAGVSQSPRYKVAKRGQDVALRCDPISGHVSLFWYQQALGQGPEFLTYFQNEAQLDKSGLPSDRFFAERPEGSVSTLKIQRTQQEDSAVYLCASSLGFGYTDSTDTQYFGPGTRLTVL.

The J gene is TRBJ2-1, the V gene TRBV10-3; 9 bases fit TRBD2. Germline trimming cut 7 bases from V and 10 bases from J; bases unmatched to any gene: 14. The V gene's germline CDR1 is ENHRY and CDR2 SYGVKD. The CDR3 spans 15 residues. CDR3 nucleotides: TGTGCCATCACCTCACTAGCGGGTGGGGAGGTAGAGCAGTTCTTC. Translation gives CAITSLAGGEVEQFF.

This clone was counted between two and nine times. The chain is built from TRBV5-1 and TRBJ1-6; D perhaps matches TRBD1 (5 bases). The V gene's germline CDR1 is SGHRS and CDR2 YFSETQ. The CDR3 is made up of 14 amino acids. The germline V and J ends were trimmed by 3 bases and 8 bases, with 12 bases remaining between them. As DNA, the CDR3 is TGCGCCAGCAGCTCAGCAGGGCCCCATTCACCCCTCCACTTT. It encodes CASSSAGPHSPLHF. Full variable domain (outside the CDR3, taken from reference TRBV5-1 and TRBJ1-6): KAGVTQTPRYLIKTRGQQVTLSCSPISGHRSVSWYQQTPGQGLQFLFEYFSETQRNKGNFPGRFSGRQFSNSRSEMNVSTLELGDSALYLCASSSAGPHSPLHFGNGTRLTVT.

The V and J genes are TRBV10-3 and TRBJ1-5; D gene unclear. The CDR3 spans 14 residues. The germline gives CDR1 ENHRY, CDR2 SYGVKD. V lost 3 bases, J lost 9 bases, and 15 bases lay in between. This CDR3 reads CAISDVLGGWPQHF. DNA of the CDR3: TGTGCCATCAGTGACGTCCTTGGCGGGTGGCCCCAGCATTTT.

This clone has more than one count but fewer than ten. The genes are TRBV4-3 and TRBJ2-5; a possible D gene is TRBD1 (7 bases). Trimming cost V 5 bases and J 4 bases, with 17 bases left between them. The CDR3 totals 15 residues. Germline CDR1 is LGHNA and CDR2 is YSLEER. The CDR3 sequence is CASSIRNQGGETQYF. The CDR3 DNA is TGCGCCAGCAGCATCCGAAATCAGGGGGGAGAGACCCAGTACTTC.

In nucleotides, the CDR3 is TGCGCCAGCAGCCACGGGTCAGGGGGAGGCTACACCTTC. Protein sequence: CASSHGSGGGYTF. This chain links TRBV5-1 with TRBJ1-2, with 7 bases that match TRBD1. This CDR3 has 13 residues. Looked up from germline, CDR1 is SGHRS and CDR2 is YFSETQ. Trimming at V came to 4 bases and at J to 8 bases, leaving 8 bases not matched to a gene.

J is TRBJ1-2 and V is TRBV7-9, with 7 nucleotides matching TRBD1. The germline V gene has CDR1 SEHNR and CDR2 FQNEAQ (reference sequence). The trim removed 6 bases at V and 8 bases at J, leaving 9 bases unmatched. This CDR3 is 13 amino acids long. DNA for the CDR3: TGTGCCAGCAGTATACAGGGGTCGCAAGGCTACACCTTC. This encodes CASSIQGSQGYTF.

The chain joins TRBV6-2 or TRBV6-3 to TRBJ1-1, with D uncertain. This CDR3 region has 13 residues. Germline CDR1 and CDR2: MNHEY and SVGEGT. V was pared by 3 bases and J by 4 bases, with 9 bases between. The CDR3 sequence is CASSYGLITEAFF. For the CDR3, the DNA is TGTGCCAGCAGTTATGGGCTTATCACTGAAGCTTTCTTT.